What follows are 12 T cell receptor beta chains derived from one specimen sequenced in a study of CD8 T cells in ankylosing spondylitis. One entry per CDR3 protein results from TCRdb running MiXCR on the 5' RACE reads. The table has about 200,000 distinct CDR3 sequences, 9.5% to 15% seen once; the top ten hold 16%. The sample was blood, either unsorted or a sorted T cell fraction (not recorded which). The source of these receptors is a male donor with ankylosing spondylitis or in good health (not recorded which).

This clonotype was detected only a few times. The chain couples TRBV20-1 to TRBJ1-5; tentatively, D is TRBD1 (5 bases). The germline V gene encodes CDR1 DFQATT and CDR2 SNEGSKA (reference sequence). The germline V and J ends were trimmed by 4 bases and 4 bases, with 20 bases remaining between them. This CDR3 region has 16 residues. DNA for the CDR3: TGCAGTGCTAATCCTGGCAGGGCCGGGTCAAATCAGCCCCAGCATTTT. As protein: CSANPGRAGSNQPQHF.

This clonotype appeared many times. V usage is TRBV20-1 and J usage is TRBJ1-1, with 8 bases that match TRBD1. After removal of 5 bases from V and 0 bases from J, the junction contained 2 bases not matched to a gene. Looked up from germline, CDR1 is DFQATT and CDR2 is SNEGSKA (reference sequence). The CDR3 loop spans 13 amino acids. This chain's CDR3 is CSADRGMNTEAFF. Written as DNA, the CDR3 is TGCAGTGCTGACAGGGGAATGAACACTGAAGCTTTCTTT.

V usage is TRBV18 and J usage is TRBJ2-7, with 10 bases identical to TRBD1. The CDR3 spans 14 residues. The germline CDR1 and CDR2 sequences are KGHSH and LQKENI. J was trimmed by 6 bases and V by 3 bases; bases with no gene match: 5. The CDR3 DNA reads as TGTGCCAGCTCACCCCGGGACAGGGGCCCCGAGCAGTACTTC. It codes for CASSPRDRGPEQYF.

This clonotype appeared many times. The rearrangement joins TRBV10-3 to TRBJ1-5; D perhaps matches TRBD1 (5 bases). The germline gives CDR1 ENHRY, CDR2 SYGVKD. V was trimmed by 4 bases and J by 2 bases, leaving 6 bases between them. The CDR3 has 13 amino acids. The CDR3 loop reads CAISGGGNQPQHF. CDR3 DNA sequence: TGTGCCATCAGTGGGGGGGGCAATCAGCCCCAGCATTTT.

The CDR3 spells CASSEDIPNYGYTF. CDR3 nucleotides: TGTGCCAGCAGTGAGGACATTCCTAACTATGGCTACACCTTC. The rearrangement uses TRBV2 and TRBJ1-2, with TRBD1 as a possible D gene (5 bases). CDR3 length: 14 residues. Trimming left V 3 bases short and J 0 bases short, with 8 bases between. Germline CDR1 and CDR2: SNHLY and FYNNEI. Full variable domain (rest looked up from reference TRBV2 and TRBJ1-2): EPEVTQTPSHQVTQMGQEVILRCVPISNHLYFYWYRQILGQKVEFLVSFYNNEISEKSEIFDDQFSVERPDGSNFTLKIRSTKLEDSAMYFCASSEDIPNYGYTFGSGTRLTVV.

This clonotype was found a few times. V usage is TRBV27 and J usage is TRBJ2-7; possible D gene TRBD2, 6 bases. The germline V gene encodes CDR1 MNHEY and CDR2 SMNVEV (reference sequence). V was clipped by 4 bases and J by 1 base, with 8 bases between them. This CDR3 region has 13 residues. The CDR3 region is CASSSSESYEQYF. CDR3 nucleotides: TGTGCCAGCAGTTCTAGCGAGTCCTACGAGCAGTACTTC.

The chain carries TRBV6-5 and TRBJ1-1; no reliable D call. Deletions cut 1 base from V and 7 bases from J, with 10 bases between. Germline V gives CDR1 MNHEY, CDR2 SVGAGI. The length of the CDR3 is 13 residues. The CDR3 loop reads CASSYWGFSEAFF. CDR3 coding DNA: TGTGCCAGCAGTTACTGGGGTTTCAGTGAAGCTTTCTTT.

This clonotype was counted between two and nine times. The chain couples TRBV7-9 to TRBJ2-1; TRBD2 aligns across 13 bases. Germline-derived CDR1 and CDR2 are SEHNR and FQNEAQ (reference sequence). V dropped 3 bases and J dropped 8; count of bases not matched to a gene: 1. This CDR3 has 14 residues. The CDR3 DNA is TGTGCCAGCAGCTTGGGACTAGCGGGGTATGAGCAGTTCTTC. Encoded protein: CASSLGLAGYEQFF. The full variable domain, its missing parts supplied by reference TRBV7-9 and TRBJ2-1, is DTGVSQNPRHKITKRGQNVTFRCDPISEHNRLYWYRQTLGQGPEFLTYFQNEAQLEKSRLLSDRFSAERPKGSFSTLEIQRTEQGDSAMYLCASSLGLAGYEQFFGPGTRLTVL.

This clonotype was recorded many times. This chain joins TRBV5-6 and TRBJ1-1; unclear D gene. CDR3 length: 12 residues. The V end was cut by 2 bases, the J end by 5 bases, with 7 bases between. Germline lookup yields CDR1 SGHDT and CDR2 YYEEEE. The CDR3 DNA reads as TGTGCCAGCAGCTTTCTCGGTACTGAAGCTTTCTTT. Amino acids: CASSFLGTEAFF.

The sample holds a few counts of this clonotype. The chain couples TRBV29-1 to TRBJ2-7; D is perhaps TRBD2 (6 bases). The V gene lost 7 bases and the J gene lost 2 bases, with 18 bases spanning the gap. Germline CDR1 and CDR2: SQVTM and ANQGSEA. This CDR3 is built from 14 residues. CDR3 bases: TGCAGCGCAGCGGGCACGACGGGGACCTACGAGCAGTACTTC. Encoded protein: CSAAGTTGTYEQYF.

This clonotype was seen only a few times. This chain joins TRBV6-4 and TRBJ2-1, with TRBD2 identical over 8 bases. V was clipped by 5 bases and J by 12 bases; unmatched bases: 15. CDR1 is MRHNA, CDR2 SNTAGT, per germline. The CDR3 sequence is 15 residues long. The CDR3 bases are TGTGCCAGCAGTTCCTCGGGGGGGGGCAGTGATGGGCAGTTCTTC. Encoded protein: CASSSSGGGSDGQFF.

In this sample, this clonotype turned up a few times. V is TRBV5-5 and J is TRBJ1-1; TRBD1 might be the D (5 bases). The germline CDR1 and CDR2 sequences are SGHKS and YYEKEE (reference sequence). Between the trimmed V and J ends, which lost 3 bases and 0 bases, there was a span of 9 bases. The CDR3 loop spans 14 amino acids. The CDR3 here is CASSWDWMNTEAFF. In nucleotides, the CDR3 is TGTGCCAGCAGCTGGGACTGGATGAACACTGAAGCTTTCTTT.